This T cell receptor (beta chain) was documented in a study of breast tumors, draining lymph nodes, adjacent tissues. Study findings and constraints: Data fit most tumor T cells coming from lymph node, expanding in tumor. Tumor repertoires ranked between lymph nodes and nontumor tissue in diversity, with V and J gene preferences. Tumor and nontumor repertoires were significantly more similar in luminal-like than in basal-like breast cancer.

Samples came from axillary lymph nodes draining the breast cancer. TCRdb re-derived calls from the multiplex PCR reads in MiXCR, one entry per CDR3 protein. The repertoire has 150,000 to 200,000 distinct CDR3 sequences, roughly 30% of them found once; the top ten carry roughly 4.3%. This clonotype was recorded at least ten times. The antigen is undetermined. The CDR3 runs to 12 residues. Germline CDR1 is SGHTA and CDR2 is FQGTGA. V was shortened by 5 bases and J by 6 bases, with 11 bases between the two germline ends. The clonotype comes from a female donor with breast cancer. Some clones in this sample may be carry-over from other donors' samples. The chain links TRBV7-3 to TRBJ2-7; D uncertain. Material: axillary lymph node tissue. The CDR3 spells CASSLGSAEQYF. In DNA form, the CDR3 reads TGTGCCAGCAGCCTAGGATCTGCCGAGCAGTACTTC.